This TCR beta chain is drawn from a study of identical twins. Each CDR3 protein gets one entry after TCRdb re-called the 5' RACE reads with MiXCR. This table has about 790,000 distinct CDR3 sequences, 18% appearing once. Overall study findings and caveats: Clonotypes of the beta chain that were abundant in cord blood carried fewer insertions (memory repertoires showed none).

Per germline, CDR1 DFQATT and CDR2 SNEGSKA (reference sequence). There are 13 residues in the CDR3. Trimming cost V 6 bases and J 2 bases, with 14 bases left between them. With regard to this clonotype: Its antigen is still unknown.

This same sample was also taken into another study, of T cells expressing NK-cell markers. That investigation notes: Each TCR beta repertoire originated in sorted T cells that were CD3+CD56+NKG2C+, CD3+CD56+NKG2C- or CD3+CD56-NKG2C+. For about six donors, the dominant NKG2C+ clonotypes made up roughly 1.0-7.0% of their CD8+ T cells. Once again these clonotypes came out on top in the CD3+CD56-NKG2C+ fraction of several donors.

The chain links TRBV20-1 to TRBJ2-7; D is ambiguous. The receptor's source is a woman between 18 and 29 years old in good health. Sequenced: PBMCs. The CDR3 protein is CSADGNVAYEQYF. The CDR3 nucleotides read TGCAGTGCCGACGGTAACGTAGCCTACGAGCAGTACTTC.